These T cell receptor beta chains were read from a single sample in a study of blood T cell repertoires in COVID-19. The method was immunoSEQ multiplex PCR; TCRdb's version includes in-frame clones alone and lacks a portion of them. The table has 210,000 or so clones, roughly nine tenths seen once. The sequencing sample was made of peripheral blood. These receptors originate from a middle-aged man with active or convalescent COVID-19. Both conserved end residues are part of each CDR3. A D gene is named only where the DNA matches it firmly. The size entry is marked missing in some rows and otherwise reads once, few, many or a size class.

-	-	TRBJ2-1	TRBV10-1	CASSESLAYNEQFF	TGCGCCAGCAGTGAGTCGTTAGCTTACAATGAGCAGTTCTTC
-	-	TRBJ2-3	TRBV28	CASSPVIGGTPGTDTQYF	TGTGCCAGCAGCCCGGTAATTGGGGGCACCCCCGGCACAGATACGCAGTATTTT
-	-	TRBJ1-2	TRBV19	CASSINAQNGYTF	TGTGCCAGTAGTATAAACGCCCAGAATGGCTACACCTTC
-	-	TRBJ2-5	TRBV6-5	CASSPGGVVRTQYF	TGTGCCAGCAGCCCCGGGGGAGTTGTGAGGACCCAGTACTTC
-	-	TRBJ2-7	TRBV6-5	CASSQLPSYEQYF	TGTGCCAGCAGTCAACTGCCCTCCTACGAGCAGTACTTC
-	-	TRBJ2-1	TRBV6-4	CASSDSGNEQFF	TGTGCCAGCAGTGACTCCGGCAATGAGCAGTTCTTC
-	-	TRBJ1-5	TRBV27	CASSPKWWPINQPQHF	TGTGCCAGCAGTCCAAAGTGGTGGCCGATCAATCAGCCCCAGCATTTT
-	once	TRBJ2-1	TRBV6-4	CASSLDGGVYEQFF	TGTGCCAGCAGTCTGGACGGGGGTGTTTATGAGCAGTTCTTC
-	-	TRBJ1-6	TRBV30	CAWVIGGGPYSPLHF	TGTGCCTGGGTGATAGGCGGAGGCCCCTATTCACCCCTCCACTTT
TRBD2	-	TRBJ2-1	TRBV5-1	CASSSSAGPYNEQFF	TGCGCCAGCAGCTCTTCAGCGGGACCCTACAATGAGCAGTTCTTC
TRBD1	-	TRBJ2-2	TRBV7-3	CASSRQGSGELFF	TGTGCCAGCAGCCGACAGGGCTCCGGGGAGCTGTTTTTT
-	-	TRBJ2-1	TRBV19	CASSIDREVSYNEQFF	TGTGCCAGTAGTATAGATCGCGAGGTATCCTACAATGAGCAGTTCTTC
-	-	TRBJ2-7	TRBV5-6	CASSLGSQRYEQYF	TGTGCCAGCAGCTTGGGGAGTCAGCGTTACGAGCAGTACTTC
-	-	TRBJ1-4	TRBV3-1/TRBV3-2	CASSQGAGRINEKLFF	TGTGCCAGCAGCCAAGGAGCAGGGAGGATAAATGAAAAACTGTTTTTT
-	-	TRBJ1-6	TRBV11-2	CASSSNRDYLALLHF	TGTGCCAGCAGCTCAAACCGGGACTACCTAGCTCTCCTCCACTTT
-	-	TRBJ2-1	TRBV24-1	CATSDFQRTGGSEQFF	TGTGCCACCAGTGATTTCCAACGGACCGGGGGAAGTGAGCAGTTCTTC
-	-	TRBJ2-5	TRBV27	CASGRQWRETQYF	TGTGCCAGCGGAAGACAGTGGCGGGAGACCCAGTACTTC
-	-	TRBJ2-5	TRBV9	CASSSGTSGQETQYF	TGTGCCAGCAGCTCCGGAACCAGCGGGCAAGAGACCCAGTACTTC
-	-	TRBJ2-7	TRBV27	CASSLALGGLSYEQYF	TGTGCCAGCAGTTTGGCCCTTGGGGGGTTATCCTACGAGCAGTACTTC
-	-	TRBJ2-5	TRBV7-2	CASSLVFFETQYF	TGTGCCAGCAGCTTAGTGTTCTTTGAGACCCAGTACTTC
-	-	TRBJ2-7	TRBV27	CASSLTGYEQYF	TGTGCCAGCAGTTTGACAGGCTACGAGCAGTACTTC
-	once	TRBJ2-6	TRBV9	CASSVRGASGANVLTF	TGTGCCAGCAGCGTACGGGGGGCCTCTGGGGCCAACGTCCTGACTTTC
-	-	TRBJ2-7	TRBV3-1/TRBV3-2	CASSQGALEQYF	TGTGCCAGCAGCCAAGGCGCCCTCGAGCAGTACTTC
-	-	TRBJ2-1	TRBV29-1	CSVRGTGEQFF	TGCAGCGTCCGAGGAACCGGTGAGCAGTTCTTC
TRBD1	-	TRBJ2-1	TRBV4-1	CASSQVRTGNEQFF	TGCGCCAGCAGCCAAGTAAGGACAGGGAATGAGCAGTTCTTC
TRBD2	-	TRBJ2-7	TRBV19	CASSRGGSTSYEQYF	TGTGCCAGTAGTCGGGGGGGCTCAACTTCCTACGAGCAGTACTTC
-	-	TRBJ1-1	TRBV10-2	CASSETGRPFGFEAFF	TGCGCCAGCAGTGAGACAGGGCGACCCTTCGGCTTTGAAGCTTTCTTT
TRBD1	-	TRBJ1-5	TRBV6-5	CASSYGQAQPQHF	TGTGCCAGCAGTTATGGACAGGCTCAGCCCCAGCATTTT
TRBD1	-	TRBJ1-2	TRBV7-2	CASSSGQVYYGYTF	TGTGCCAGCAGCTCGGGACAGGTTTACTATGGCTACACCTTC
-	-	TRBJ1-5	TRBV28	CASSRGNQPQHF	TGTGCCAGCAGCCGGGGCAATCAGCCCCAGCATTTT
-	-	TRBJ1-4	TRBV19	CASTPLGGANEKLFF	TGTGCCAGTACCCCCCTGGGGGGTGCTAATGAAAAACTGTTTTTT
-	-	TRBJ1-2	TRBV28	CASSILPETHYGYTF	TGTGCCAGCAGCATCCTTCCAGAAACCCACTATGGCTACACCTTC
-	-	TRBJ1-5	TRBV11-2	CASSLDRNQPQHF	TGTGCCAGCAGCCTCGACAGAAATCAGCCCCAGCATTTT
-	-	TRBJ2-7	TRBV27	CASSLSRDSYEQYF	TGTGCCAGCAGTTTATCCCGGGACTCCTACGAGCAGTACTTC
-	-	TRBJ1-2	TRBV4-1	CASSQDGVGVYGYTF	TGCGCCAGCAGCCAAGATGGGGTAGGGGTCTATGGCTACACCTTC
TRBD2	-	TRBJ2-2	TRBV7-3	CASSETSGRAIGELFF	TGTGCCAGCAGCGAGACTAGCGGGAGGGCCATCGGGGAGCTGTTTTTT
-	once	TRBJ2-5	TRBV10-2	CASSHIQETQYF	TGCGCCAGCAGCCACATCCAAGAGACCCAGTACTTC
TRBD2	-	TRBJ2-7	TRBV4-2	CASSLGEGTGEQYF	TGTGCCAGCAGCCTAGGGGAGGGGACTGGGGAGCAGTACTTC
-	-	TRBJ2-7	TRBV21-1	CASSKKKGIYEQYF	TGTGCCAGCAGCAAAAAGAAGGGGATTTACGAGCAGTACTTC
-	-	TRBJ1-2	TRBV11-2	CASSLLRGEDGYTF	TGTGCCAGCAGCTTACTCAGGGGAGAGGATGGCTACACCTTC
-	-	TRBJ1-2	TRBV5-1	CASSLALAGVDGYTF	TGCGCCAGCAGCTTGGCCCTGGCAGGGGTTGACGGCTACACCTTC
-	-	TRBJ2-7	TRBV5-6	CASSLFKASYEQYF	TGTGCCAGCAGCTTGTTTAAAGCCTCCTACGAGCAGTACTTC
-	-	TRBJ2-7	TRBV6-2/TRBV6-3	CASSYAGLNRPHEQYF	TGTGCCAGCAGTTATGCGGGCCTTAATAGACCCCACGAGCAGTACTTC
TRBD1	-	TRBJ1-2	TRBV28	CASSGTGGVNYGYTF	TGTGCCAGCAGTGGGACAGGGGGCGTTAACTATGGCTACACCTTC
-	-	TRBJ2-7	TRBV5-6	CASSPTGSYEQYF	TGTGCCAGCAGCCCGACAGGTTCCTACGAGCAGTACTTC
-	once	TRBJ1-2	TRBV19	CASSSLLGYTF	TGTGCCAGTAGTTCCCTTCTTGGCTACACCTTC
-	-	TRBJ2-2	TRBV5-1	CASSLQDSTGELFF	TGCGCCAGCAGCTTGCAGGACAGCACCGGGGAGCTGTTTTTT
TRBD2	few	TRBJ2-3	TRBV5-4	CASSSRLAGVTDTQYF	TGTGCCAGCAGCTCCCGACTAGCGGGGGTCACAGATACGCAGTATTTT
TRBD1	-	TRBJ1-5	TRBV5-5	CASASGTGRLSTQPQHF	TGTGCCAGCGCGTCGGGGACAGGTCGCCTAAGCACGCAGCCCCAGCATTTT
-	-	TRBJ1-1	TRBV5-1	CASSLEVSQTEAFF	TGCGCCAGCAGCTTGGAGGTGTCACAGACTGAAGCTTTCTTT
TRBD2	-	TRBJ2-5	TRBV6-5	CASSYRSGVGETQYF	TGTGCCAGCAGTTACCGTAGCGGGGTGGGAGAGACCCAGTACTTC
TRBD1	-	TRBJ1-1	TRBV10-1	CASSSLPGQEFSNTEAFF	TGCGCCAGCAGTTCCCTTCCGGGACAGGAATTTTCGAACACTGAAGCTTTCTTT
-	-	TRBJ1-4	TRBV28	CASRPGGKEKLFF	TGTGCCAGCCGACCGGGAGGAAAGGAAAAACTGTTTTTT